This T cell receptor (beta chain) was retrieved from a study of shared clonotypes between healthy human individuals. Findings of the study overall: Among donors, clonotype sharing was expected to be affected by sequencing depth. A few donors held about 5% of naive CD4 clonotypes in common.

To note about this clone: Its antigen is not known.

The V gene's germline CDR1 is MNHNS and CDR2 SASEGT. CDR3 size: 13 residues. V shed 4 bases and J shed 5 bases, with 8 bases lying between them. Sequencing was performed with immunoSEQ multiplex PCR; in TCRdb, only in-frame clones are kept and a portion is missing. Among about 1,500,000 clones, around 97% were seen once, and the ten largest hold approximately 1%. J is TRBJ2-2 and V is TRBV6-1; D is ambiguous. The TCR was taken from a man in his thirties or forties in good health. Sequenced: naive CD4+ T cells sorted from blood. Subset here: CD45RA+ positively selected. The CDR3 spells CASSGLGTGELFF. Here the CDR3 DNA reads TGTGCCAGCAGTGGGCTTGGAACCGGGGAGCTGTTTTTT.